Included here is one T cell receptor beta chain sequence, with context. What it binds is not known. This specimen belongs to a study of regulatory dendritic cells for organ transplantation. Study-level results: Regulatory dendritic cells appeared to expand memory CD8+ clones less than mature ones. Among resting subsets, memory CD8+ cells contained the most alloreactive clonotypes. Naive T cells showed high diversity, memory cells less, memory CD8+ least.

Naive CD45RA+ and memory CD45RO+ CD4+ or CD8+ T cells were FACS-sorted. TCRdb's table, derived via immunoSEQ multiplex PCR, lists solely in-frame clones and lacks some. Of some 35,000 clones in the sample, around 90% are singletons; the top ten hold 0.05% to 0.065%. The CDR3 is 17 residues long. V dropped 4 bases and J dropped 8; count of bases not matched to a gene: 19. Germline loops: CDR1 MGHDK, CDR2 SYGVNS. The J gene is TRBJ2-7, the V gene TRBV25-1; 8 bases agree with TRBD2. The TCR comes from a human donor in good health. The sample consisted of naive CD4+ T cells from blood. Sample subset: CD45RA+ naive T cells. The CDR3 spells CASSGGGWAGGGSQQYF. The DNA for the CDR3 is TGTGCCAGCAGTGGCGGCGGATGGGCGGGAGGCGGATCGCAGCAGTACTTC.